This is a list of T cell receptor beta chains from one sample in a study of shared clonotypes between healthy human individuals. Profiling relied on immunoSEQ multiplex PCR, and the TCRdb table lists in-frame clones only, not all of them. The sample yields just over 2,000,000 clones, about 95% seen once. The material sequenced was naive CD8+ T cells sorted from blood. The origin of the receptors is a young man in good health. Each CDR3 is given with its conserved first and last residue. A D gene is named only where the DNA matches it firmly.

d_gene: TRBD1; j_gene: TRBJ2-7; v_gene: TRBV27; CDR3aa: CASSPKTGGSYEQYF
d_gene: .; j_gene: TRBJ1-6; v_gene: TRBV6-1; CDR3aa: CASMASRENSPLHF
d_gene: .; j_gene: TRBJ1-2; v_gene: TRBV30; CDR3aa: CAWSVDPPGQMINGYTF
d_gene: TRBD2; j_gene: TRBJ2-2; v_gene: TRBV2; CDR3aa: CASSVGGLAGGGELFF
d_gene: .; j_gene: TRBJ1-3; v_gene: TRBV21-1; CDR3aa: CASSQKGNTIYF
d_gene: TRBD2; j_gene: TRBJ2-4; v_gene: TRBV2; CDR3aa: CASSDEGGSGRNWNIQYF
d_gene: .; j_gene: TRBJ1-1; v_gene: TRBV4-3; CDR3aa: CASSQVTGTTEAFF
d_gene: .; j_gene: TRBJ2-7; v_gene: TRBV25-1; CDR3aa: CASSESDSYEQYF
d_gene: .; j_gene: TRBJ1-6; v_gene: TRBV19; CDR3aa: CASSPLTGPNSPLHF
d_gene: TRBD1; j_gene: TRBJ2-7; v_gene: TRBV5-6; CDR3aa: CASSAGTGESF
d_gene: .; j_gene: TRBJ1-1; v_gene: TRBV9; CDR3aa: CASSVGDTTEAFF
d_gene: .; j_gene: TRBJ2-1; v_gene: TRBV10-1; CDR3aa: CASSENPYNEQFF
d_gene: .; j_gene: TRBJ2-3; v_gene: TRBV9; CDR3aa: CASSGQLTDTQYF
d_gene: .; j_gene: TRBJ1-1; v_gene: TRBV13; CDR3aa: CASSTVNTEAFF
d_gene: .; j_gene: TRBJ1-2; v_gene: TRBV4-1; CDR3aa: CASSQVVQLNYGYTF
d_gene: .; j_gene: TRBJ2-3; v_gene: TRBV29-1; CDR3aa: CSVVLQTGRGTTDTQYF
d_gene: .; j_gene: TRBJ1-1; v_gene: TRBV7-9; CDR3aa: CASSSSLSGVNTEAFF
d_gene: .; j_gene: TRBJ2-5; v_gene: TRBV27; CDR3aa: CASKMGGGETQYF
d_gene: .; j_gene: TRBJ1-2; v_gene: TRBV7-9; CDR3aa: CASSLDGGKAYGYTF
d_gene: .; j_gene: TRBJ1-1; v_gene: TRBV19; CDR3aa: CASSIGVFHTEAFF
d_gene: TRBD1; j_gene: TRBJ1-4; v_gene: TRBV29-1; CDR3aa: CSVEDLRQGGEKLFF
d_gene: TRBD1; j_gene: TRBJ2-1; v_gene: TRBV5-4; CDR3aa: CARGPVDRILNEQFF
d_gene: .; j_gene: TRBJ1-2; v_gene: TRBV28; CDR3aa: CATASDGYYGYTF
d_gene: .; j_gene: TRBJ2-5; v_gene: TRBV7-9; CDR3aa: CASSHRLVNQETQYF
d_gene: .; j_gene: TRBJ1-1; v_gene: TRBV9; CDR3aa: CASSVTGMDTEAFF
d_gene: .; j_gene: TRBJ2-1; v_gene: TRBV11-3; CDR3aa: CASSLGGMNSYNEQFF
d_gene: .; j_gene: TRBJ2-3; v_gene: TRBV2; CDR3aa: CARQSDTQYF
d_gene: .; j_gene: TRBJ2-7; v_gene: TRBV7-6; CDR3aa: CASSLGPSYEQYF
d_gene: .; j_gene: TRBJ2-2; v_gene: TRBV6-5; CDR3aa: CASSYVGDGELFF
d_gene: TRBD1; j_gene: TRBJ1-1; v_gene: TRBV13; CDR3aa: CASSLEGQGYTEAFF
d_gene: .; j_gene: TRBJ1-2; v_gene: TRBV2; CDR3aa: CASSEVGDYGYTF
d_gene: TRBD2; j_gene: TRBJ2-2; v_gene: TRBV27; CDR3aa: CASSWSGGALNTGELFF
d_gene: TRBD2; j_gene: TRBJ2-7; v_gene: TRBV5-1; CDR3aa: CASSLPSSGVAYEQYF
d_gene: .; j_gene: TRBJ2-7; v_gene: TRBV2; CDR3aa: CASRKTESYEQYF
d_gene: .; j_gene: TRBJ2-4; v_gene: TRBV5-6; CDR3aa: CASSLGLGAKNIQYF
d_gene: TRBD1; j_gene: TRBJ2-3; v_gene: TRBV5-4; CDR3aa: CASSIPGQGTDTQYF
d_gene: .; j_gene: TRBJ1-1; v_gene: TRBV6-5; CDR3aa: CASSPRVVPNTEAFF
d_gene: .; j_gene: TRBJ2-7; v_gene: TRBV5-1; CDR3aa: CASSWSQRNEQYF
d_gene: TRBD1; j_gene: TRBJ1-2; v_gene: TRBV29-1; CDR3aa: CSVDQGGTGYTF
d_gene: .; j_gene: TRBJ2-4; v_gene: TRBV2; CDR3aa: CASSEQVGLAKNIQYF
d_gene: TRBD1; j_gene: TRBJ1-4; v_gene: TRBV2; CDR3aa: CASTTTGRAEKLFF
d_gene: .; j_gene: TRBJ1-4; v_gene: TRBV9; CDR3aa: CASSVGGATNEKLFF
d_gene: .; j_gene: TRBJ2-2; v_gene: TRBV6-5; CDR3aa: CASSYQGGTGELFF